This T cell receptor beta chain emerged from a study of OX40 agonist ivuxolimab in advanced cancers. Using immunoSEQ multiplex PCR, the repertoire was profiled, and TCRdb retains in-frame clones only, with some absent. Of 29,000 or so clones in the sample, 85% to 95% were seen once. V dropped 0 bases and J dropped 6 bases, with 8 bases sitting between them. This CDR3 has 13 residues. Germline CDR1 SQVTM, CDR2 ANQGSEA. The chain uses TRBV29-1 and TRBJ2-2; D is unclear. The starting material was CD4+ or CD8+ T cells sorted from blood, obtained in a trial of the OX40 agonist ivuxolimab. This clonotype was sampled from an adult with an advanced solid tumor such as melanoma, head and neck, liver or kidney cancer. CDR3 nucleotide sequence: TGCAGCGTTGAAGATCGCGGTCCCGGGGAGCTGTTTTTT. It codes for CSVEDRGPGELFF.